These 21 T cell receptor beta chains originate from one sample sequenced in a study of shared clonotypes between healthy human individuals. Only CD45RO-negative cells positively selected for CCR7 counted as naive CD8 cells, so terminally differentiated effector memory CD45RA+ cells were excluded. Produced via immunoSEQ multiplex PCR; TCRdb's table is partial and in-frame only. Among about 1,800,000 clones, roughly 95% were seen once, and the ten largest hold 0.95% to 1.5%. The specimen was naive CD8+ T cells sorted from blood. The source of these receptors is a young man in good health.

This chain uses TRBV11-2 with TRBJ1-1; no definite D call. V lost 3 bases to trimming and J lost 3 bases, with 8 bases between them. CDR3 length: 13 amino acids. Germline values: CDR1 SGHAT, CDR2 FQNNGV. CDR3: CASSFGVDTEAFF. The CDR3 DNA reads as TGTGCCAGCAGCTTCGGGGTGGACACTGAAGCTTTCTTT. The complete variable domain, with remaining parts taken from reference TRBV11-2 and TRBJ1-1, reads EAGVAQSPRYKIIEKRQSVAFWCNPISGHATLYWYQQILGQGPKLLIQFQNNGVVDDSQLPKDRFSAERLKGVDSTLKIQPAKLEDSAVYLCASSFGVDTEAFFGQGTRLTVV.

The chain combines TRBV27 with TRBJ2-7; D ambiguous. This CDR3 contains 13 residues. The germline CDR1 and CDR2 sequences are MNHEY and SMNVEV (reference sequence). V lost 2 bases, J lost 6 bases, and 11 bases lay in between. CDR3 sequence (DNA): TGTGCCAGCAGTTTAAGGGCTCCGGGCGAGCAGTACTTC. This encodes CASSLRAPGEQYF.

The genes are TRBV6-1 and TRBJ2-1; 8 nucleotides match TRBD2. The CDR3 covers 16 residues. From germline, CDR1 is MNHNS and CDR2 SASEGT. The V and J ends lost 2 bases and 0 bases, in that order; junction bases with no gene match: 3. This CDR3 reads CASSELAGRSYNEQFF. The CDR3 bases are TGTGCCAGCAGTGAATTAGCGGGACGCTCCTACAATGAGCAGTTCTTC.

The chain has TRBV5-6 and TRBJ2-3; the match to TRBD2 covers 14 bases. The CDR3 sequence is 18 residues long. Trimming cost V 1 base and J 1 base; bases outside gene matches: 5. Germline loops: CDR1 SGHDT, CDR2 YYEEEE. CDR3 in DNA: TGTGCCAGCAGCTTGACGACTAGCGGGAGGGCGGGCACAGATACGCAGTATTTT. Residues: CASSLTTSGRAGTDTQYF.

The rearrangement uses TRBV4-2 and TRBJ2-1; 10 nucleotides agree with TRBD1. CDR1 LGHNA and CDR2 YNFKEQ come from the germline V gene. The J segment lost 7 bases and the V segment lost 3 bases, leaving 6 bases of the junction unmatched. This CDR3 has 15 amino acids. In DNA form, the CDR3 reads TGTGCCAGCAGCCAGTGGACAGGGGGGGGGAATGAGCAGTTCTTC. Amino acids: CASSQWTGGGNEQFF.

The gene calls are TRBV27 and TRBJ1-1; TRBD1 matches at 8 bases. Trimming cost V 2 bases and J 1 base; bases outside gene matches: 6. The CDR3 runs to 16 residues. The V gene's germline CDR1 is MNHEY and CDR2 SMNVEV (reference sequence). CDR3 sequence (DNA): TGTGCCAGCAGTTTAAGTTATGGGACAGGGAACACTGAAGCTTTCTTT. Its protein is CASSLSYGTGNTEAFF.

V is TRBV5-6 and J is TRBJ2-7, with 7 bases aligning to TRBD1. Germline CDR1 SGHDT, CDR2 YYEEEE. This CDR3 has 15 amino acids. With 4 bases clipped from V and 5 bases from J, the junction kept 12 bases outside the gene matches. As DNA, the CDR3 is TGTGCCAGCAGCGAGCCCAGGGGGATCTGGAACGAGCAGTACTTC. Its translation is CASSEPRGIWNEQYF.

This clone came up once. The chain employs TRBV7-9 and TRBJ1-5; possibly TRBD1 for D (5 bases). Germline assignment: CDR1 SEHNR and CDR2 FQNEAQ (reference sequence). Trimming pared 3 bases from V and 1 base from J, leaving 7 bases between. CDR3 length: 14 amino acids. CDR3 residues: CASSLEGSNQPQHF. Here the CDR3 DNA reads TGTGCCAGCAGCTTGGAGGGGAGCAATCAGCCCCAGCATTTT.

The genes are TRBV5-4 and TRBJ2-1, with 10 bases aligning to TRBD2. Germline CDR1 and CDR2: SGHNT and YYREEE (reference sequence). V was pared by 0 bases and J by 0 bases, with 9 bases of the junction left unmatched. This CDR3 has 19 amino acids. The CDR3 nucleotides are TGTGCCAGCAGCTTGGCTAGCGGGAGCCCTCCAAGCTCCTACAATGAGCAGTTCTTC. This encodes CASSLASGSPPSSYNEQFF.

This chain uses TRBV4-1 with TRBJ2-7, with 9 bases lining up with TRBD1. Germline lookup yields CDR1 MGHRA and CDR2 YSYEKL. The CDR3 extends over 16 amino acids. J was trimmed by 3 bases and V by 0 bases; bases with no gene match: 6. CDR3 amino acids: CASSQDSGQGYYEQYF. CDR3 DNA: TGCGCCAGCAGCCAAGATTCCGGACAGGGGTACTACGAGCAGTACTTC.

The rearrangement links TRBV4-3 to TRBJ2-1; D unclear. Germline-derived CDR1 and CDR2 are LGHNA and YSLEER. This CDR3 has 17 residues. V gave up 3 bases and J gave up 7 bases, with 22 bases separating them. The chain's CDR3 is CASSQEPFGSTGNEQFF. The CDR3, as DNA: TGCGCCAGCAGCCAGGAGCCGTTCGGATCCACCGGTAATGAGCAGTTCTTC.

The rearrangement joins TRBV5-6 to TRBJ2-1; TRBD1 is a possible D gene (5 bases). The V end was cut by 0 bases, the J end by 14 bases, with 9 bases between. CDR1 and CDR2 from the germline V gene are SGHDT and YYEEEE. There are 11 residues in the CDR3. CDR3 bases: TGTGCCAGCAGCTTGGTAGGGGTGGAGTTCTTC. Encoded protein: CASSLVGVEFF.

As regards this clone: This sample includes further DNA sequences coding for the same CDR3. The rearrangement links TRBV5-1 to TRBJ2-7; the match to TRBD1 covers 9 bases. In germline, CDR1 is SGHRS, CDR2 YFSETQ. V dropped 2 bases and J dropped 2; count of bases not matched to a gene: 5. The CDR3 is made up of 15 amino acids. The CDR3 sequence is CASSFSDRGTYEQYF. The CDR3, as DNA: TGCGCCAGCAGCTTTTCCGACAGGGGGACCTACGAGCAGTACTTC.

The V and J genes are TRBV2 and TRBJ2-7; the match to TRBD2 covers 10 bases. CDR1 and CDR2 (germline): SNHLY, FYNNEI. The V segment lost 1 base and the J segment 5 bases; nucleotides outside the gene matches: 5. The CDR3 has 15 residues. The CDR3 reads CASSEESGGADEQYF. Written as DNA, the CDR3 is TGTGCCAGCAGTGAAGAAAGCGGGGGGGCAGACGAGCAGTACTTC.

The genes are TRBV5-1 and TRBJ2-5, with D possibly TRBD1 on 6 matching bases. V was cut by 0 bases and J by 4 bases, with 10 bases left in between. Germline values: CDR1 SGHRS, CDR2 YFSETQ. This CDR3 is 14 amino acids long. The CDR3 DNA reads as TGCGCCAGCAGCTTGGATGGGGACATAGAGACCCAGTACTTC. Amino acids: CASSLDGDIETQYF.

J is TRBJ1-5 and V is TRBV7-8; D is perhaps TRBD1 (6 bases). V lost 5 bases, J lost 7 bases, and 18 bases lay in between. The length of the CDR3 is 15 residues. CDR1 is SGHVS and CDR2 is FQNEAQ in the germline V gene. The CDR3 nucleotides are TGTGCCAGCAGCCCAAGGACAGAGGGGCTCCAGCCCCAGCATTTT. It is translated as CASSPRTEGLQPQHF. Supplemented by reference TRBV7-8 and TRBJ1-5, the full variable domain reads GAGVSQSPRYKVAKRGQDVALRCDPISGHVSLFWYQQALGQGPEFLTYFQNEAQLDKSGLPSDRFFAERPEGSVSTLKIQRTQQEDSAVYLCASSPRTEGLQPQHFGDGTRLSIL.

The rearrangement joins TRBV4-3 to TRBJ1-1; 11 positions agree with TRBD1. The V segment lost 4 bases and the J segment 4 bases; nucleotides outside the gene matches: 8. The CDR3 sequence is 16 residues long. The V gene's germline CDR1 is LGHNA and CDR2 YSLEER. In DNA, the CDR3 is TGCGCCAGCAGCCCCAAAGGGACAGGGGGGAGCACTGAAGCTTTCTTT. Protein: CASSPKGTGGSTEAFF.

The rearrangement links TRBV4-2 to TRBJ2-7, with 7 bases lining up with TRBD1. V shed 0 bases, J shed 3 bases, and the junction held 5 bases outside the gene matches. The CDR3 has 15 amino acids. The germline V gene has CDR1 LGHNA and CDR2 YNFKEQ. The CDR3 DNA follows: TGTGCCAGCAGCCAAGAACGACAGGGATTCTACGAGCAGTACTTC. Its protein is CASSQERQGFYEQYF.

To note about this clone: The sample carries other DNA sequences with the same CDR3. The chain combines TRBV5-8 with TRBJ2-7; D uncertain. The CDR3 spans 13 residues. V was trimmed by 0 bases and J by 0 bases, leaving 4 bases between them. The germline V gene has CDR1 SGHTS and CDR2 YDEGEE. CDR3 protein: CASSLGSSYEQYF. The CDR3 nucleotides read TGTGCCAGCAGCTTGGGGAGCTCCTACGAGCAGTACTTC.

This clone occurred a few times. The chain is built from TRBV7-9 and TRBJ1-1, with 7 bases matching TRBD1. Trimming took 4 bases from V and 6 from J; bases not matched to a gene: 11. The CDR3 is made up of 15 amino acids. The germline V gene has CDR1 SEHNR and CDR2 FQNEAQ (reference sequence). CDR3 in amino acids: CASSSPATGKAEAFF. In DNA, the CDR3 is TGTGCCAGCAGCTCACCCGCGACAGGGAAGGCTGAAGCTTTCTTT.

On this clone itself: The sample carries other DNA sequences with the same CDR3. DNA for the CDR3: TGCGCCAGCAGCCAAGGGATTGACTACGAGCAGTACTTC. This encodes CASSQGIDYEQYF. The rearrangement joins TRBV4-1 to TRBJ2-7; D not resolved. The germline V and J ends were trimmed by 1 base and 3 bases, with 7 bases remaining between them. Germline CDR1 reads MGHRA; CDR2 reads YSYEKL. The CDR3 length is 13 residues.